Detailed here is one TCR beta chain. Its antigen is as yet unknown. The sample originates from a study of OX40 agonist ivuxolimab in advanced cancers. On the study more broadly: People in dose escalation had one of these cancers: hepatocellular carcinoma, melanoma, renal cell or head and neck cancer.

Autoimmune disease history or systemic immunosuppression led to patients being barred. Blood sampling took place at baseline, cycle 4 day 1, and cycle 7 day 1. Whole-study findings and limits: The average count of expanded clones was higher among CD8+ T cells than among CD4+.

Sequencing was performed with immunoSEQ multiplex PCR; in TCRdb, only in-frame clones are kept and a portion is missing. The top ten clones hold almost 0.65% of a sample with 50,000 to 70,000 clones, 65% to 85% of them seen once. The CDR3 is made up of 13 amino acids. V was shortened by 0 bases and J by 8 bases, with 10 bases between the two germline ends. Germline V lookup: CDR1 WSHSY, CDR2 SAAADI. This material consisted of CD4+ or CD8+ T cells sorted from blood, taken in a trial of the OX40 agonist ivuxolimab. This chain links TRBV10-2 with TRBJ1-2, with D unresolved. The TCR comes from an adult with an advanced solid tumor such as melanoma, head and neck, liver or kidney cancer. CDR3 sequence reads: CASSESGSPGYTF. The CDR3 bases are TGCGCCAGCAGTGAGTCAGGCAGCCCGGGCTACACCTTC.